This T cell receptor beta chain was recovered during a study of shared clonotypes between healthy human individuals. Germline V CDR1 and CDR2: MDHEN, SYDVKM. Unmatched junction bases numbered 3, after V lost 5 bases and J lost 5 bases. The CDR3 is 13 residues long. The assay was immunoSEQ multiplex PCR, and TCRdb's table has in-frame clones only and misses some. Here the sample spans about 2.3 million clones, around 93% being singletons. This clonotype was obtained from a young man in good health. Some clones in this sample may be carry-over from other donors' samples. The chain employs TRBV28 and TRBJ1-1; TRBD1 agrees at 9 bases. Input material: naive CD4+ T cells from PBMCs. As for subset: CD45RA+ positively selected. As DNA, the CDR3 is TGTGCCAGCAGTACAGGGGGCGATACTGAAGCTTTCTTT. Its translation: CASSTGGDTEAFF.